These 23 T cell receptor beta chains originate from one sample sequenced in a study. TCRdb independently ran MiXCR on the 5' RACE reads; one entry per CDR3 protein. The sample contains 53,000 or so distinct CDR3 sequences, about 25% of which appear only once. The material sequenced was tumor-infiltrating naive CD4+ T cells sorted from the breast tumor. Subset of the sample: naive CD4+ T cells, CD4+CD45RA+CD25-. All receptors come from a female donor with breast cancer.

This clonotype was counted only a few times. The chain links TRBV24-1 to TRBJ1-1; D unclear. The CDR3 sequence is 12 residues long. V was shortened by 1 base and J by 7 bases, with 6 bases between the two germline ends. Germline V gene sequence: CDR1 KGHDR, CDR2 SFDVKD. This CDR3 reads CATSDFPGEAFF. CDR3 coding DNA: TGTGCCACCAGTGATTTCCCAGGTGAAGCTTTCTTT.

The sample holds many counts of this clonotype. V and J are TRBV20-1 and TRBJ2-1, with a tentative D call TRBD1 (5 bases). Germline CDR1 DFQATT, CDR2 SNEGSKA (reference sequence). CDR3 length: 11 amino acids. V shed 3 bases and J shed 10 bases, with 10 bases lying between them. The chain's CDR3 is CSASRGSEQFF. The CDR3 region has the DNA TGCAGTGCTAGTAGGGGCAGCGAGCAGTTCTTC.

This clonotype occurred many times. The chain combines TRBV6-2 or TRBV6-3 with TRBJ1-2; 8 bases align to TRBD1. V gave up 8 bases and J gave up 5 bases; unmatched junction bases: 10. Germline V gene sequence: CDR1 MNHEY, CDR2 SVGEGT. This CDR3 region has 14 residues. CDR3 region: CASVSRTGPYGYTF. CDR3 DNA sequence: TGTGCCAGCGTCTCGAGGACAGGGCCTTATGGCTACACCTTC.

Only a few counts were recorded for this clonotype. The genes are TRBV20-1 and TRBJ2-1, with 12 positions matching TRBD2. Germline assignment: CDR1 DFQATT and CDR2 SNEGSKA (reference sequence). V gave up 1 base and J gave up 2 bases; unmatched junction bases: 6. The CDR3 is 17 residues long. CDR3 coding DNA: TGCAGTGCTAGAGGTCTAGCGGGGGGGCCCACCTACAATGAGCAGTTCTTC. It translates to CSARGLAGGPTYNEQFF.

The J gene is TRBJ1-4, the V gene TRBV5-1; the D is unclear. This CDR3 contains 15 residues. From germline, CDR1 is SGHRS and CDR2 YFSETQ. V lost 5 bases to trimming and J lost 5 bases, with 16 bases between them. Written as DNA, the CDR3 is TGCGCCAGCAGATTTGAGGAAGGGCTCAATGAAAAACTGTTTTTT. Translating it yields CASRFEEGLNEKLFF. The variable domain in full, with the rest retrieved from reference TRBV5-1 and TRBJ1-4, is KAGVTQTPRYLIKTRGQQVTLSCSPISGHRSVSWYQQTPGQGLQFLFEYFSETQRNKGNFPGRFSGRQFSNSRSEMNVSTLELGDSALYLCASRFEEGLNEKLFFGSGTQLSVL.

CDR3 bases: TGCGCCAGCAGCTTGCGGCACTTGGATGAGCAGTTCTTC. It encodes CASSLRHLDEQFF. The rearrangement uses TRBV5-1 and TRBJ2-1; no firm D call. V gave up 1 base and J gave up 8 bases, with 10 bases separating them. Germline lookup yields CDR1 SGHRS and CDR2 YFSETQ. This CDR3 comprises 13 residues.

The rearrangement links TRBV7-9 to TRBJ1-4, with no clear D. The CDR3 is 16 residues long. V dropped 5 bases and J dropped 8 bases, with 21 bases sitting between them. The germline V gene has CDR1 SEHNR and CDR2 FQNEAQ (reference sequence). The CDR3 here is CASSGVRTFVKEKLFF. CDR3 in DNA: TGTGCCAGCAGCGGCGTAAGGACCTTTGTTAAAGAAAAACTGTTTTTT. Full variable domain (missing parts from reference TRBV7-9 and TRBJ1-4): DTGVSQNPRHKITKRGQNVTFRCDPISEHNRLYWYRQTLGQGPEFLTYFQNEAQLEKSRLLSDRFSAERPKGSFSTLEIQRTEQGDSAMYLCASSGVRTFVKEKLFFGSGTQLSVL.

This rearrangement joins TRBV7-9 to TRBJ2-7; no definite D call. The CDR3 covers 13 residues. Per germline, CDR1 SEHNR and CDR2 FQNEAQ (reference sequence). The V and J ends lost 5 bases and 6 bases respectively, with 14 bases between them. CDR3 bases: TGTGCCAGCAGCCAAGACACCGCCGGCGAGCAGTACTTC. Translated: CASSQDTAGEQYF.

The sample holds many counts of this clonotype. The chain combines TRBV7-8 with TRBJ1-2, with 10 bases aligning to TRBD1. From germline, CDR1 is SGHVS and CDR2 FQNEAQ. V shed 5 bases and J 6 bases; nucleotides not matched to a gene: 12. The CDR3 spans 16 residues. CDR3: CASSPAVGQGFDGYTF. The CDR3 DNA reads TGTGCCAGCAGCCCAGCCGTGGGACAGGGGTTCGATGGCTACACCTTC.

The chain links TRBV7-9 to TRBJ2-7; no clear D gene. V lost 4 bases and J 2 bases, leaving 12 bases between the germline ends. The CDR3 loop spans 14 amino acids. Germline CDR1 reads SEHNR; CDR2 reads FQNEAQ (reference sequence). CDR3 coding DNA: TGTGCCAGCAGCTCACTTGGAAAAACCTACGAGCAGTACTTC. It is translated as CASSSLGKTYEQYF.

The chain is built from TRBV12-3 or TRBV12-4 and TRBJ2-7, with D perhaps TRBD1 (6 bases). There are 13 residues in the CDR3. V shed 5 bases and J shed 2 bases, with 10 bases lying between them. CDR3 sequence reads: CASSIGQTYEQYF. CDR3 sequence (DNA): TGTGCCAGCAGTATCGGACAGACCTACGAGCAGTACTTC.

The chain recombines TRBV7-8 with TRBJ2-1; D is unclear. The CDR3 is 12 amino acids. Germline CDR1 is SGHVS and CDR2 is FQNEAQ. Trimming stripped 1 base from V and 9 bases from J, with 7 bases between. The CDR3 region has the DNA TGTGCCAGCAGCTTAGTTGGCGGTGAGCAGTTCTTC. Its translation is CASSLVGGEQFF. The full variable domain, rest sourced from reference TRBV7-8 and TRBJ2-1, is GAGVSQSPRYKVAKRGQDVALRCDPISGHVSLFWYQQALGQGPEFLTYFQNEAQLDKSGLPSDRFFAERPEGSVSTLKIQRTQQEDSAVYLCASSLVGGEQFFGPGTRLTVL.

V usage is TRBV4-1 and J usage is TRBJ1-1; TRBD1 matches at 7 bases. V dropped 2 bases and J dropped 2; count of bases not matched to a gene: 8. The CDR3 has 16 amino acids. Germline CDR1 reads MGHRA; CDR2 reads YSYEKL. The CDR3 nucleotides read TGCGCCAGCAGCCAAAACAGGGGATCGGGTAACACTGAAGCTTTCTTT. This sequence encodes CASSQNRGSGNTEAFF.

This clonotype showed up just a few times. Sequence at one end of the junction differs from germline and may be a read error. The rearrangement joins TRBV7-4 to TRBJ2-7; TRBD1 matches at 9 bases. Germline loops: CDR1 SGHVT, CDR2 SQSDAQ. CDR3 size: 10 residues. CDR3 nucleotides: TGTGCCAGTCCGAACAGGGGGCTCCTCTTC. It specifies CASPNRGLLF.

This clonotype turned up a few times. The chain combines TRBV5-1 with TRBJ2-3; 12 bases agree with TRBD2. V lost 4 bases and J lost 2; bases outside the gene matches: 8. The germline V gene has CDR1 SGHRS and CDR2 YFSETQ. There are 17 residues in the CDR3. The CDR3 sequence is CASSPASGRGFTDTQYF. For the CDR3, the DNA is TGCGCCAGCAGCCCCGCTAGCGGGAGGGGTTTCACAGATACGCAGTATTTT.

The chain combines TRBV5-1 with TRBJ1-1, with D possibly being TRBD1 (6 bases). This CDR3 region has 13 residues. Trimming shortened V by 5 bases and J by 4 bases, and 12 bases separated the two germline ends. Looked up from germline, CDR1 is SGHRS and CDR2 is YFSETQ. The CDR3 here is CASSTGSSTEAFF. The DNA for the CDR3 is TGCGCCAGCAGTACAGGGTCGAGCACTGAAGCTTTCTTT.

The chain joins TRBV2 to TRBJ2-1; TRBD1 aligns across 10 bases. The V and J ends lost 6 bases and 4 bases, in that order; junction bases with no gene match: 3. The CDR3 totals 14 residues. Germline V gene sequence: CDR1 SNHLY, CDR2 FYNNEI. The CDR3 here is CASSGQGGYNEQFF. CDR3 in DNA: TGTGCCAGCAGCGGACAGGGGGGATACAATGAGCAGTTCTTC.

This clonotype showed up many times. V gene TRBV20-1 combines with J gene TRBJ2-3; 11 bases match TRBD2. CDR1 DFQATT and CDR2 SNEGSKA come from the germline V gene (reference sequence). This CDR3 spans 16 amino acids. After removal of 4 bases from V and 0 bases from J, the junction contained 6 bases not matched to a gene. CDR3 coding DNA: TGCAGTGCTACTGGGACTAGCGGATCTAGCACAGATACGCAGTATTTT. Translated, it gives CSATGTSGSSTDTQYF.

The chain combines TRBV6-1 with TRBJ1-1; 7 nucleotides line up with TRBD1. The V segment lost 3 bases and the J segment 10 bases; nucleotides outside the gene matches: 8. Germline CDR1 and CDR2: MNHNS and SASEGT. The CDR3 contains 13 residues. The chain's CDR3 is CASSDQGDYRAFF. The CDR3 DNA is TGTGCCAGCAGTGACCAGGGGGATTATCGAGCTTTCTTT.

This clonotype has only a few counts. V is TRBV9 and J is TRBJ2-7; 11 bases match TRBD2. Germline-derived CDR1 and CDR2 are SGDLS and YYNGEE. Trimming took 0 bases from V and 0 from J; bases not matched to a gene: 2. The CDR3 has 16 amino acids. CDR3 loop: CASSVGLAGSSYEQYF. For the CDR3, the DNA is TGTGCCAGCAGCGTAGGACTAGCGGGGAGCTCCTACGAGCAGTACTTC.

The chain recombines TRBV5-1 with TRBJ2-5; D might be TRBD1 (6 bases). V lost 4 bases and J 4 bases, leaving 11 bases between the germline ends. Germline values: CDR1 SGHRS, CDR2 YFSETQ. This CDR3 has 13 residues. The CDR3 loop reads CASSKGDRETQYF. The CDR3 DNA follows: TGCGCCAGCAGCAAGGGGGACCGAGAGACCCAGTACTTC.

The chain links TRBV12-3 or TRBV12-4 to TRBJ1-1, with a tentative D call TRBD1 (6 bases). V lost 6 bases and J 1 base, leaving 21 bases between the germline ends. This CDR3 region has 17 residues. The CDR3 DNA is TGTGCCAGCAGACCCGATATTCCTTGGGGGGCGAACACTGAAGCTTTCTTT. Amino acid sequence: CASRPDIPWGANTEAFF.

The chain is built from TRBV20-1 and TRBJ1-2, with D uncertain. This CDR3 is 13 amino acids long. From germline, CDR1 is DFQATT and CDR2 SNEGSKA (reference sequence). In nucleotides, the CDR3 is TGCACCGCAGGATCTCCGGCGGACTATGGCTACACCTTC. Encoded protein: CTAGSPADYGYTF.